This T cell receptor beta chain derives from a study of blood T cell repertoires in COVID-19 (TCRdb year 2020). Concerning the study at large: The collaborator samples originated in the United States, Italy and Spain and spanned the acute and convalescent phases of COVID-19. The material from the prospective study consisted of cDNA or gDNA derived from T cells, B-cell-depleted T cells, or PBMCs. Subjects who had been exposed to COVID-19, were actively infected with it, or had recovered from it provided the deeply sampled blood TCRbeta repertoires that made up the dataset. The repertoires were released in a freely available public database meant as a resource for research on the immune response to SARS-CoV-2. The samples were drawn from two sources: the first 160 participants of the ongoing ImmuneRACE study, and fewer than 1,500 subjects contributed by 6 global collaborators. Nearly every sample came with metadata listing a de-identified subject ID, COVID-19 status, age in years and sex. Where HLA class I and class II types were available, the types were taken from metadata supplied by the sample provider, not from assay-based typing. The investigation overall reported the following: How much clinical and demographic metadata was included differed by source and by participant, and the metadata was provided uncurated.

TCRbeta CDR3 regions were amplified from genomic DNA using the immunoSEQ Assay, a bias-controlled multiplex PCR. Processing in the source paper ran as follows. The number of nucleated cells in each sample was estimated by amplification of reference gene primers within the assay. Sequence reads were collapsed and filtered to measure the absolute abundance of every unique TCRbeta CDR3 rearrangement. Productive Simpson clonality was computed per sample as the square root of Simpson's diversity index over productive rearrangements. The clones in this table, taken by TCRdb from immuneACCESS, are in-frame only. Not every clone is retained; where verified, under half of the shortfall comes from an unresolved V gene, and the cause of the rest is unknown. V and J calls and clone size follow that table, whereas D and trimming were derived from the DNA. Within this sample are about 87,000 clones, with 80% to 90% of them counted one time only. 15% to 20% of the sample lies in the top ten.

Each collaborating institution followed its own protocols to collect whole blood in K2EDTA tubes. For TCRbeta analysis, collaborators shipped samples as frozen whole blood, isolated PBMCs, or DNA extracted from either of those sample types. Note on this clone: Its binding antigen is unknown. Nothing much larger sits one base from this clone, and base qualities are not available.

V ends up 3 bases short and J 8 bases short, with an unmatched junction base count of 11. The CDR3 runs 15 amino acids, cysteine and phenylalanine included. The sequence is cut down to CDR3 DNA, 45 bases in frame from base 1. From a lookup of the germline V gene (reference sequence), CDR1 and CDR2 are GTSNPN and SVGIG. The chain uses TRBV30 and TRBJ2-1; the junction holds 9 bases that match TRBD2. The origin of this receptor is a woman aged 60-70 years with acute or convalescent COVID-19. The sequenced sample consisted of peripheral blood. The nucleotide sequence is TGTGCCTGGAGGGGGTTGGGACTAGCAGTCGATGAGCAGTTCTTC. It codes for CAWRGLGLAVDEQFF.